Presented here are 20 T cell receptor beta chains from one specimen sequenced in a study of spatial heterogeneity in lung cancer. One entry per CDR3 protein results from TCRdb running MiXCR on the 5' RACE reads. This sample has approximately 40,000 distinct CDR3 sequences, with less than 5.5% found just once. The time point is: sample taken at primary tumor resection. Sequencing covered unsorted whole RNA taken from tumor, nontumor lung or frozen PBMC. The sample was PBMCs, taken at surgery. The receptors derive from a female donor with early-stage non-small cell lung cancer.

This clonotype occurred many times. The chain recombines TRBV29-1 with TRBJ1-1; D is uncertain. CDR3 length equals 10 residues. V was pared by 4 bases and J by 7 bases, with 7 bases between. Germline CDR1 and CDR2: SQVTM and ANQGSEA. The CDR3 DNA sequence: TGCAGCGTTGTAGGTGTTGAAGCTTTCTTT. It yields the protein CSVVGVEAFF. Looking up the rest from reference TRBV29-1 and TRBJ1-1 gives the full variable domain: SAVISQKPSRDICQRGTSLTIQCQVDSQVTMMFWYRQQPGQSLTLIATANQGSEATYESGFVIDKFPISRPNLTFSTLTVSNMSPEDSSIYLCSVVGVEAFFGQGTRLTVV.

This clonotype was seen ten or more times. The CDR3 bases are TGCAGTGCTAGGGGGCTAGCGGGAGCAGTATCGGAGACCCAGTACTTC. Residues: CSARGLAGAVSETQYF. V and J are TRBV20-1 and TRBJ2-5; TRBD2 matches 10 bases. Trimming cost V 3 bases and J 5 bases; bases outside gene matches: 12. This CDR3 is built from 16 residues. Germline CDR1 is DFQATT and CDR2 is SNEGSKA (reference sequence).

This clonotype was seen many times. The chain carries TRBV6-1 and TRBJ2-7; D not certain. V lost 7 bases, J lost 2 bases, and 6 bases lay in between. Germline values: CDR1 MNHNS, CDR2 SASEGT. The CDR3 contains 11 residues. The CDR3 bases are TGTGCCAGCACCAACACCTACGAGCAGTACTTC. It is translated as CASTNTYEQYF.

In its sample, this clonotype is medium-sized. This chain links TRBV7-9 with TRBJ2-7; 7 bases fit TRBD1. This CDR3 spans 14 amino acids. Germline assignment: CDR1 SEHNR and CDR2 FQNEAQ (reference sequence). The junction had 3 bases not matched to a gene; V was cut back by 4 bases and J by 0 bases. The CDR3 nucleotides are TGTGCCAGCAGCTCCCGGGACAGCTCCTACGAGCAGTACTTC. As protein: CASSSRDSSYEQYF.

Many counts were recorded for this clonotype. The chain carries TRBV18 and TRBJ2-3; weak D call: TRBD2 (7 bases). CDR1 and CDR2 (germline): KGHSH, LQKENI. There are 17 residues in the CDR3. V lost 6 bases and J 2 bases, leaving 21 bases between the germline ends. CDR3 DNA sequence: TGTGCCAGCTCCCCCACCCGGGGGGCCGCGGACACAGATACGCAGTATTTT. This gives the protein CASSPTRGAADTDTQYF.

This clonotype has at least ten counts. The CDR3 sequence: CASSRTGTNTGELFF. The CDR3 nucleotides are TGCGCCAGCAGCCGGACAGGGACCAACACCGGGGAGCTGTTTTTT. The chain couples TRBV4-1 to TRBJ2-2; 8 positions agree with TRBD1. CDR1 MGHRA and CDR2 YSYEKL come from the germline V gene. The CDR3 covers 15 residues. The ends lost 4 bases at V and 2 bases at J; junction bases unmatched: 3.

This clonotype is labeled medium-sized. The V call is TRBV7-2, the J call TRBJ1-5; 7 bases map to TRBD1. Trimming took 3 bases from V and 9 from J; bases not matched to a gene: 8. Per the germline V gene, CDR1 is SGHTA and CDR2 is FQGNSA. CDR3 size: 14 residues. The CDR3 DNA follows: TGTGCCAGCAGCTTGAAGACAGGGAGGGGGCCCCAGCATTTT. Translation: CASSLKTGRGPQHF.

This clonotype was observed a handful of times. This chain links TRBV6-1 with TRBJ1-1; 7 bases are a match to TRBD1. The germline gives CDR1 MNHNS, CDR2 SASEGT. Unmatched junction bases numbered 5, after V lost 7 bases and J lost 3 bases. The CDR3 is 13 amino acids. The DNA of the CDR3 is TGTGCCAGCATGAGGCAGGGGGACACTGAAGCTTTCTTT. Its protein product is CASMRQGDTEAFF.

This clonotype has a count of ten or more. The genes are TRBV11-2 and TRBJ2-3, with 10 bases matching TRBD1. Germline loops: CDR1 SGHAT, CDR2 FQNNGV. With V trimmed by 7 bases and J by 4 bases, 5 bases remained unmatched. CDR3 length: 14 residues. CDR3 sequence: CASTGTGAADTQYF. The CDR3 DNA sequence: TGTGCCAGCACGGGGACAGGGGCCGCAGATACGCAGTATTTT.

This clonotype was seen at least ten times. The chain combines TRBV6-1 with TRBJ2-3; D may be TRBD1 (6 bases). CDR3 length equals 14 residues. In germline, CDR1 is MNHNS, CDR2 SASEGT. V lost 6 bases to trimming and J lost 2 bases, with 12 bases between them. The CDR3 loop is CASSRDTNTDTQYF. The CDR3 region has the DNA TGTGCCAGCAGCCGGGACACAAACACAGATACGCAGTATTTT.

The sample holds many counts of this clonotype. This chain connects TRBV29-1 to TRBJ2-6; no firm D call. From germline, CDR1 is SQVTM and CDR2 ANQGSEA. V was cut by 4 bases and J by 1 base, with 11 bases left in between. CDR3 length: 15 residues. The CDR3 DNA sequence: TGCAGCGTTGGGGTAGCCGGGTCTGGGGCCAACGTCCTGACTTTC. Its translation is CSVGVAGSGANVLTF.

The chain combines TRBV5-1 with TRBJ2-3; TRBD1 matches 7 bases. V lost 2 bases and J lost 0; bases outside the gene matches: 9. CDR1 and CDR2 from the germline V gene are SGHRS and YFSETQ. CDR3 length: 17 residues. The CDR3 DNA reads TGCGCCAGCAGCTTATCCGGGACAGCTTATAGCACAGATACGCAGTATTTT. Translated: CASSLSGTAYSTDTQYF.

This clonotype has just a few counts. The chain joins TRBV28 to TRBJ1-5, with 8 positions matching TRBD1. With V trimmed by 6 bases and J by 6 bases, 7 bases remained unmatched. The CDR3 has 14 residues. The germline V gene has CDR1 MDHEN and CDR2 SYDVKM. The CDR3: CASRLTGVTQPQHF. The CDR3 DNA is TGTGCCAGCAGGCTGACAGGGGTGACTCAGCCCCAGCATTTT.

This clonotype was found many times. The chain joins TRBV4-1 to TRBJ1-2; unclear D gene. CDR1 MGHRA and CDR2 YSYEKL come from the germline V gene. The CDR3 extends over 16 amino acids. Trimming pared 1 base from V and 3 bases from J, leaving 15 bases between. The CDR3 loop is CASSQGRTADDYGYTF. The CDR3 DNA is TGCGCCAGCAGCCAAGGTAGAACAGCCGACGACTATGGCTACACCTTC.

This clonotype was counted a few times. The chain is built from TRBV6-2 or TRBV6-3 and TRBJ2-2; 9 nucleotides match TRBD2. V lost 6 bases, J lost 8 bases, and 7 bases stayed unmatched. CDR3 length equals 14 residues. Germline V gene sequence: CDR1 MNHEY, CDR2 SVGEGT. The CDR3 here is CASRIAGVQGELFF. In DNA, the CDR3 is TGTGCCAGCAGGATAGCGGGAGTTCAAGGGGAGCTGTTTTTT.

The gene calls are TRBV28 and TRBJ2-1; 9 nucleotides agree with TRBD2. CDR1 and CDR2 (germline): MDHEN, SYDVKM. Germline trimming cut 7 bases from V and 5 bases from J; bases unmatched to any gene: 9. The CDR3 runs 15 residues. The CDR3 sequence is CASTSSSGDHNEQFF. CDR3 nucleotides: TGTGCCAGCACGTCGTCTAGCGGGGACCACAATGAGCAGTTCTTC.

This clonotype has ten or more counts. The genes are TRBV5-1 and TRBJ2-2; either TRBD1 or TRBD2 may fit D (6 bases each). With 3 bases removed from V and 3 bases from J, the gap between germline ends came to 12 bases. The length of the CDR3 is 15 residues. The germline gives CDR1 SGHRS, CDR2 YFSETQ. As DNA, the CDR3 is TGCGCCAGCAGCTCCGGGGGCGCGTACACCGGGGAGCTGTTTTTT. This sequence encodes CASSSGGAYTGELFF. Using reference TRBV5-1 and TRBJ2-2 for the parts outside the CDR3, the full variable domain is KAGVTQTPRYLIKTRGQQVTLSCSPISGHRSVSWYQQTPGQGLQFLFEYFSETQRNKGNFPGRFSGRQFSNSRSEMNVSTLELGDSALYLCASSSGGAYTGELFFGEGSRLTVL.

At least ten counts were recorded for this clonotype. The chain uses TRBV6-1 and TRBJ1-1; D might be TRBD1 (6 bases). Germline V gene lookup returns CDR1 MNHNS and CDR2 SASEGT. This CDR3 is 15 amino acids long. V lost 6 bases to trimming and J lost 1 base, with 15 bases between them. The CDR3 sequence is CASRGDWTENTEAFF. The CDR3 DNA is TGTGCCAGCAGGGGAGACTGGACAGAGAACACTGAAGCTTTCTTT.

This clonotype was detected ten times or more. J is TRBJ2-3 and V is TRBV20-1; no reliable D call. Germline V gives CDR1 DFQATT, CDR2 SNEGSKA (reference sequence). Trimming cost V 0 bases and J 0 bases, with 10 bases left between them. This CDR3 contains 15 residues. Written as DNA, the CDR3 is TGCAGTGCTAGAGACCCACTCCACAGCACAGATACGCAGTATTTT. Amino acids: CSARDPLHSTDTQYF.

This clonotype was observed a handful of times. V usage is TRBV12-3 or TRBV12-4 and J usage is TRBJ1-1; D unresolved. The CDR3 has 11 amino acids. V gave up 5 bases and J gave up 6 bases, with 7 bases separating them. The DNA of the CDR3 is TGTGCCAGCAGTAAAGTAGCTGAAGCTTTCTTT. This translates into CASSKVAEAFF.